This is a list of T cell receptor beta chains from one sample in a study of Graves' ophthalmopathy and Graves' hyperthyroidism. TCRdb analysed the multiplex PCR reads with MiXCR anew, one entry per CDR3 protein. Of roughly 410,000 distinct CDR3 sequences in the sample, 15% to 19% were seen once. Specimen: peripheral blood. All receptors come from a woman aged 18-30 years with stable Graves' hyperthyroidism. Each CDR3 is given with its conserved first and last residue. A D gene is named only where the DNA matches it firmly. Clone size is stated in some rows and not others, as once, few, many or a class when expanded.

size: few; D: TRBD1; J: TRBJ1-5; V: TRBV6-2/TRBV6-3; DNA: TGTGCCAGCAGCGGACAGGAGGGAGGCAATCAGCCCCAGCATTTT; CDR3: CASSGQEGGNQPQHF
size: few; D: -; J: TRBJ2-4; V: TRBV2; DNA: TGTGCCAGCAGTTCGTACAGGGTCGACCCCAAAAACATTCAGTACTTC; CDR3: CASSSYRVDPKNIQYF
size: many; D: -; J: TRBJ1-1; V: TRBV6-5; DNA: TGTGCCAGCAGTTACTGGGCAGAGACTGAAGCTTTCTTT; CDR3: CASSYWAETEAFF
size: many; D: -; J: TRBJ1-6; V: TRBV20-1; DNA: TGCAGTGCTAGAGAAGAGGGGACCAACTCACCCCTCCACTTT; CDR3: CSAREEGTNSPLHF
size: many; D: -; J: TRBJ1-2; V: TRBV6-1; DNA: TGTGCCAGCAGTGAAGCAGGGTTTGGCTACACCTTC; CDR3: CASSEAGFGYTF
size: few; D: -; J: TRBJ2-7; V: TRBV6-1; DNA: TGTGCCAGCAGTGAATGGGGGCGAGCCTACGAGCAGTACTTC; CDR3: CASSEWGRAYEQYF
size: many; D: -; J: TRBJ2-7; V: TRBV19; DNA: TGTGCCAGTAGTACACGGACAGCATACGAGCAGTACTTC; CDR3: CASSTRTAYEQYF
size: many; D: -; J: TRBJ1-2; V: TRBV6-1; DNA: TGTGCCAGCAGTAGCCCTTCTTGGGGCTACACCTTC; CDR3: CASSSPSWGYTF
size: -; D: -; J: TRBJ1-2; V: TRBV5-1; DNA: TGCGCCAGCAGCTTGGGACAGAGTTGGACCTTC; CDR3: CASSLGQSWTF
size: few; D: -; J: TRBJ1-5; V: TRBV6-5; DNA: TGTGCCAGCAGTTTGGAGGGAGAAACGAATCAGCCCCAGCATTTT; CDR3: CASSLEGETNQPQHF
size: many; D: -; J: TRBJ1-6; V: TRBV6-1; DNA: TGTGCCAGCGGAGGGACGTCGGGTTCACCCCTCCACTTT; CDR3: CASGGTSGSPLHF
size: -; D: -; J: TRBJ2-6; V: TRBV9; DNA: TGTGCCAGCACCCCAACATCTCATATCCTCTCTGGGGCCAACGTCCTGACTTTC; CDR3: CASTPTSHILSGANVLTF
size: -; D: TRBD1; J: TRBJ1-1; V: TRBV18; DNA: TGTGCCAGCTCACCTGTAGGGGGCCGGAACACTGAAGCTTTCTTT; CDR3: CASSPVGGRNTEAFF
size: many; D: TRBD1; J: TRBJ1-1; V: TRBV29-1; DNA: TGCAGCGTTGAGTGGGACAGAACAAACACTGAAGCTTTCTTT; CDR3: CSVEWDRTNTEAFF
size: few; D: -; J: TRBJ1-5; V: TRBV7-8; DNA: TGTGCCAGCAGCTTAGCGGGCATATATAGCAATCAGCCCCAGCATTTT; CDR3: CASSLAGIYSNQPQHF
size: -; D: -; J: TRBJ2-5; V: TRBV6-1; DNA: TGTGCCAGCAGACCAGGGATTCGCAACCAAGAGACCCAGTACTTC; CDR3: CASRPGIRNQETQYF
size: many; D: -; J: TRBJ1-1; V: TRBV20-1; DNA: TGCAGTGTCCAACGGAACACTGAAGCTTTCTTT; CDR3: CSVQRNTEAFF
size: -; D: TRBD1; J: TRBJ2-1; V: TRBV24-1; DNA: TGTGCCACCAGTGACAACAGGGGGAGGTCCTACAATGAGCAGTTCTTC; CDR3: CATSDNRGRSYNEQFF
size: many; D: TRBD2; J: TRBJ2-7; V: TRBV29-1; DNA: TGCAGCGTTGGCCCAAGGACTAGCGGCTACGAGCAGTACTTC; CDR3: CSVGPRTSGYEQYF
size: many; D: TRBD1; J: TRBJ2-5; V: TRBV7-2; DNA: TGTGCCAGCAGTCGACAGGGTAAAGAGACCCAGTACTTC; CDR3: CASSRQGKETQYF
size: many; D: -; J: TRBJ1-1; V: TRBV12-3/TRBV12-4; DNA: TGTGCCAGCAGTTTTATTGTCGGCGGTGAAGCTTTCTTT; CDR3: CASSFIVGGEAFF
size: many; D: -; J: TRBJ1-6; V: TRBV7-9; DNA: TGTGCCAGCAGCTTGGTAGGGGGGAATTCACCCCTCCACTTT; CDR3: CASSLVGGNSPLHF
size: -; D: -; J: TRBJ1-6; V: TRBV6-5; DNA: TGTGCCAGCAGTTACTCGAGGGGGAATTCCTATAATTCACCCCTCCACTTT; CDR3: CASSYSRGNSYNSPLHF
size: -; D: TRBD2; J: TRBJ2-5; V: TRBV28; DNA: TGTGCCAGCAGACCCGGGACTAGCGGGAGGTGGGGTGAGACCAAGTACTTC; CDR3: CASRPGTSGRWGETKYF
size: many; D: -; J: TRBJ2-7; V: TRBV2; DNA: TGTGCCAGCACAGGGGACTACGAGCAGTACTTC; CDR3: CASTGDYEQYF
size: few; D: -; J: TRBJ1-1; V: TRBV11-3; DNA: TGTGCCAGCAGCTTAGTGGGACATGGGAACACTGAAGCTTTCTTT; CDR3: CASSLVGHGNTEAFF
size: many; D: -; J: TRBJ2-5; V: TRBV19; DNA: TGTGCCAGTAGTAGGGCGTACCAAGAGACCCAGTACTTC; CDR3: CASSRAYQETQYF
size: many; D: -; J: TRBJ2-2; V: TRBV6-1; DNA: TGTGCCAGCAGCGTAAGGCCAGAGAACACCGGGGAGCTGTTTTTT; CDR3: CASSVRPENTGELFF
size: -; D: -; J: TRBJ1-1; V: TRBV5-1; DNA: TGCGCCAGCAGCGACGTCGTGGGCACGGCTGAAGCTTTCTTT; CDR3: CASSDVVGTAEAFF
size: -; D: -; J: TRBJ1-1; V: TRBV7-9; DNA: TGTGCCAGCAGCTTAAGGGGCCCTTCGGGCGGTGAAGCTTTCTTT; CDR3: CASSLRGPSGGEAFF
size: many; D: TRBD2; J: TRBJ2-7; V: TRBV6-1; DNA: TGTGCCAGCAGTGAAGGCGGGGGGGCCCCCTACGAGCAGTACTTC; CDR3: CASSEGGGAPYEQYF
size: many; D: -; J: TRBJ2-5; V: TRBV2; DNA: TGTGCCAGCAGTGACCAGCTCCAAGAGACCCAGTACTTC; CDR3: CASSDQLQETQYF
size: -; D: TRBD2; J: TRBJ2-7; V: TRBV12-5; DNA: TGTGCTAGTGGTTTGAACCCTATCATGACTAGCGGGTATTACGAGCAGTACTTC; CDR3: CASGLNPIMTSGYYEQYF
size: many; D: -; J: TRBJ2-6; V: TRBV24-1; DNA: TGTGCCACCAGTGAACCAGGGAACTCTGGGGCCAACGTCCTGACTTTC; CDR3: CATSEPGNSGANVLTF
size: many; D: -; J: TRBJ2-5; V: TRBV24-1; DNA: TGTGCCACCAGTGATCCCCCCCTAGGGACCCAGTACTTC; CDR3: CATSDPPLGTQYF
size: many; D: -; J: TRBJ2-7; V: TRBV11-2; DNA: TGTGCCAGCAGCTCGCCCCGACTAGGCTACGAGCAGTACTTC; CDR3: CASSSPRLGYEQYF
size: few; D: TRBD2; J: TRBJ2-5; V: TRBV3-1; DNA: TGTGCCAGCAGCCATGGACTAGCGGGGGGGCCCGTCGAGACCCAGTACTTC; CDR3: CASSHGLAGGPVETQYF
size: many; D: TRBD2; J: TRBJ2-5; V: TRBV11-2; DNA: TGTGCCAGCAGCTTAGAGGAACTAGCGGGGGGGCGCGAGACCCAGTACTTC; CDR3: CASSLEELAGGRETQYF
size: many; D: -; J: TRBJ1-2; V: TRBV24-1; DNA: TGTGCCACCAGTAGGACAGAGCCCTCTGGGGGCTACACCTTC; CDR3: CATSRTEPSGGYTF
size: many; D: -; J: TRBJ2-5; V: TRBV7-2; DNA: TGTGCCAGCAGCCGACAGGACCACGGGACCCAGTACTTC; CDR3: CASSRQDHGTQYF
size: many; D: TRBD1; J: TRBJ1-2; V: TRBV12-3/TRBV12-4; DNA: TGTGCCAGCAGGCTAAGGGGAGGACAGGGGAACTATGGCTACACCTTC; CDR3: CASRLRGGQGNYGYTF
size: many; D: TRBD1; J: TRBJ1-6; V: TRBV20-1; DNA: TGCAGTGCTAGTGCGAAGGGACAGGTTTTTTCACCCCTCCACTTT; CDR3: CSASAKGQVFSPLHF
size: -; D: TRBD2; J: TRBJ2-5; V: TRBV12-3/TRBV12-4; DNA: TGTGCCAGCAGCAACCGACTAGCGGGGTCCAGGGAGACCCAGTACTTC; CDR3: CASSNRLAGSRETQYF
size: -; D: TRBD1; J: TRBJ1-1; V: TRBV5-1; DNA: TGCGCCAGCAGCCCTGAAACAGGGGAGTGGTCTGAAGCTTTCTTT; CDR3: CASSPETGEWSEAFF
size: -; D: -; J: TRBJ2-1; V: TRBV20-1; DNA: TGCAGTGCTAGGCCGGGGGGCTTCCTCAATGAGCAGTTCTTC; CDR3: CSARPGGFLNEQFF
size: few; D: -; J: TRBJ2-2; V: TRBV11-2; DNA: TGTGCCAGCAGCACCCTCAAGAACACCGGGGAGCTGTTTTTT; CDR3: CASSTLKNTGELFF
size: many; D: TRBD1; J: TRBJ1-6; V: TRBV4-2; DNA: TGTGCCAGCAGCCAAAGTACGACAGGGGCCAATAATTCACCCCTCCACTTT; CDR3: CASSQSTTGANNSPLHF
size: -; D: -; J: TRBJ2-4; V: TRBV28; DNA: TGTGCCAGCAGTTTAGAACTCAAGGGGAACATTCAGTACTTC; CDR3: CASSLELKGNIQYF
size: many; D: -; J: TRBJ2-7; V: TRBV10-3; DNA: TGTGCCATCAGTGGGACTTCCTACGAGCAGTACTTC; CDR3: CAISGTSYEQYF
size: many; D: -; J: TRBJ1-5; V: TRBV19; DNA: TGTGCCAGTAGTATGGGGGAGGATCAGCCCCAGCATTTT; CDR3: CASSMGEDQPQHF
size: -; D: -; J: TRBJ2-4; V: TRBV29-1; DNA: TGCAGCGTTGAAGATTCTTCCCCGGGCAGCCTAGCCAAAAACATTCAGTACTTC; CDR3: CSVEDSSPGSLAKNIQYF
size: many; D: -; J: TRBJ2-5; V: TRBV2; DNA: TGTGCCAGCGCAAGGGACCAGACCAGAGGGGAGACCCAGTACTTC; CDR3: CASARDQTRGETQYF
size: few; D: -; J: TRBJ1-4; V: TRBV12-3/TRBV12-4; DNA: TGTGCCAGCAGTTGGCGGACGGCGGGGGGTGAAAAACTGTTTTTT; CDR3: CASSWRTAGGEKLFF
size: -; D: TRBD2; J: TRBJ2-4; V: TRBV15; DNA: TGTGCCACCAGCAGAGATCTCGGGCGAAGCGGGAGTGTCAAAAACATTCAGTACTTC; CDR3: CATSRDLGRSGSVKNIQYF
size: many; D: -; J: TRBJ2-7; V: TRBV12-5; DNA: TGTGCTAGTGGTTTGGGGGGCCACAGCCTCTACGAGCAGTACTTC; CDR3: CASGLGGHSLYEQYF
size: many; D: -; J: TRBJ1-6; V: TRBV7-8; DNA: TGTGCCAGCAGCTTAGCCCGGGGAAAAGATTCACCCCTCCACTTT; CDR3: CASSLARGKDSPLHF
size: many; D: -; J: TRBJ2-7; V: TRBV19; DNA: TGTGCCAGTATGGTGGGATACGAGCAGTACTTC; CDR3: CASMVGYEQYF
size: many; D: -; J: TRBJ1-2; V: TRBV3-1; DNA: TGTGCCAGCAGCCAAGACGCAGTGCTTGGGTTTGGTCGAGATGGCTACACCTTC; CDR3: CASSQDAVLGFGRDGYTF